This TCR beta chain is from a study of shared clonotypes between healthy human individuals. Healthy HIV-negative adults without recent acute infections or vaccinations served as donors. The CDR3 totals 16 residues. Germline V gene data show CDR1 as MGHRA and CDR2 as YSYEKL. Unmatched junction bases numbered 10, after V lost 6 bases and J lost 7 bases. General study results and limits: What naive subsets generally showed was a larger estimated richness than memory subsets showed.

A remark on this clone: Its matching antigen is unknown.

The assay was run at deep level. Generated by immunoSEQ multiplex PCR, the TCRdb table keeps only in-frame clones and is missing some. The sample lists 1,400,000 or so clones, around 98.5% occurring once. The sequenced material came from naive CD4+ T cells sorted from blood. Regarding subset: CD45RA+ positively selected. This clonotype originated in a man aged 25 to 45 in good health. The V and J genes are TRBV4-1 and TRBJ2-2, with 11 bases fitting TRBD1. This CDR3 is CASRQRDRGAGGELFF. The DNA of the CDR3 is TGCGCCAGCAGGCAAAGGGACAGGGGGGCTGGCGGGGAGCTGTTTTTT.